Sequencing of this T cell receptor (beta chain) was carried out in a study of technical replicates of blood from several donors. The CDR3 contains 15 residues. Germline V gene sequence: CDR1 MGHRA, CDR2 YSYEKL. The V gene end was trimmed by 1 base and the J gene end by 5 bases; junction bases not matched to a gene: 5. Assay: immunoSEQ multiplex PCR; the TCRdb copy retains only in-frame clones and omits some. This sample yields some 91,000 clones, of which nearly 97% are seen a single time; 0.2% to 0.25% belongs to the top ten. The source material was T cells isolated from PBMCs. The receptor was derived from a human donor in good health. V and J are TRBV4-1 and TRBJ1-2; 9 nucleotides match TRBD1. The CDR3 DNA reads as TGCGCCAGCAGCCAAGGGGACAGGGTGGGGTATGGCTACACCTTC. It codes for CASSQGDRVGYGYTF.